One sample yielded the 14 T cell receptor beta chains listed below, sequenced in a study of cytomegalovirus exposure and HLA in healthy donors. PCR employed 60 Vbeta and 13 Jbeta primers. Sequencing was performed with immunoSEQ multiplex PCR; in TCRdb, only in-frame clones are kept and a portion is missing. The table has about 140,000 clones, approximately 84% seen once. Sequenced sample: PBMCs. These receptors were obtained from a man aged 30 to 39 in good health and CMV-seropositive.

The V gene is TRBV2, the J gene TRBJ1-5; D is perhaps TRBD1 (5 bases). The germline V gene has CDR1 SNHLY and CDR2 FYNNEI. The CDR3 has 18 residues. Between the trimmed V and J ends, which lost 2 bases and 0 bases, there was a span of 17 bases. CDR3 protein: CASSEPPRVDNSNQPQHF. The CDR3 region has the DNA TGTGCCAGCAGTGAACCCCCCCGGGTGGACAATAGCAATCAGCCCCAGCATTTT.

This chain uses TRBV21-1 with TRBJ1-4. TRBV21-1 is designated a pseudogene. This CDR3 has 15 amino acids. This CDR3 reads CASSKRLLNNEKLFF. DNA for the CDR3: TGTGCCAGCAGCAAACGGTTGCTCAATAATGAAAAACTGTTTTTT.

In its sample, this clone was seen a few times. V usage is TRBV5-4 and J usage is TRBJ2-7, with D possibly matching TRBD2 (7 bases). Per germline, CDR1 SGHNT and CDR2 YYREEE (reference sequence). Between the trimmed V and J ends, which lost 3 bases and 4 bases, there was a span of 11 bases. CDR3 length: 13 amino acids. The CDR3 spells CASSWGGGYEQYF. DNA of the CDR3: TGTGCCAGCAGCTGGGGGGGCGGGTACGAGCAGTACTTC.

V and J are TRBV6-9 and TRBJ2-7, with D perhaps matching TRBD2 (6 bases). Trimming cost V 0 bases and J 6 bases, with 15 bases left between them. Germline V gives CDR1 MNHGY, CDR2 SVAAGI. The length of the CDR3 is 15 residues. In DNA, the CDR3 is TGTGCCAGCAGTTATTCGGGGAGGCCCTTCGGCGAGCAGTACTTC. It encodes CASSYSGRPFGEQYF.

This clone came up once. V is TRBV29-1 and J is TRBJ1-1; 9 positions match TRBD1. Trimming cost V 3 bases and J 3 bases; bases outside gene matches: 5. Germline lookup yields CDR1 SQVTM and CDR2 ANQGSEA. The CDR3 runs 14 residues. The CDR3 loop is CSVDRRQGDTEAFF. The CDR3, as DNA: TGCAGCGTTGATCGCCGACAGGGGGACACTGAAGCTTTCTTT.

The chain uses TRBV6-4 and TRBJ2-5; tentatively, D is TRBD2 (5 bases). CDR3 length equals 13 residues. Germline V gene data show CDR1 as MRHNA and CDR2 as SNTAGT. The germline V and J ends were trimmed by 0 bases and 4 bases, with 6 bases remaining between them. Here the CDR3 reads CASSDSGGETQYF. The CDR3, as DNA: TGTGCCAGCAGTGACTCAGGAGGAGAGACCCAGTACTTC.

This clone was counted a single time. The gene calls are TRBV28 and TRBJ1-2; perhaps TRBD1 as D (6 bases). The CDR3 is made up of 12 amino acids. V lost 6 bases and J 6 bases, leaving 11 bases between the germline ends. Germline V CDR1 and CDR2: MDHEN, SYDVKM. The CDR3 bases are TGTGCCAGCAGACGGACAGCACATGGCTACACCTTC. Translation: CASRRTAHGYTF.

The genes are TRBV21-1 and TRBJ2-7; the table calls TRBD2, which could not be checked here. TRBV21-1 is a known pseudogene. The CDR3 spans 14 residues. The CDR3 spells CARAQFQRLYEQYF. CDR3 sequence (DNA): TGTGCCAGAGCTCAGTTCCAGCGCCTCTACGAGCAGTACTTC.

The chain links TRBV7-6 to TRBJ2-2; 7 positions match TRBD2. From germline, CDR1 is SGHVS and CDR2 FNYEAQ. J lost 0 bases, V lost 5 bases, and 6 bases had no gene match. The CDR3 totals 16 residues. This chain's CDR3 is CASSPIGGANTGELFF. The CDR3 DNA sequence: TGTGCCAGCAGCCCGATTGGGGGGGCGAACACCGGGGAGCTGTTTTTT.

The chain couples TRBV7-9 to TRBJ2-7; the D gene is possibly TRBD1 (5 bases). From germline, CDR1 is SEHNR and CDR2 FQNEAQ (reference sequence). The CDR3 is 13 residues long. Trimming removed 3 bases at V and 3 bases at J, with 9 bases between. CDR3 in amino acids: CASSFLGLYEQYF. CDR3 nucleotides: TGTGCCAGCAGCTTTCTGGGGCTCTACGAGCAGTACTTC.

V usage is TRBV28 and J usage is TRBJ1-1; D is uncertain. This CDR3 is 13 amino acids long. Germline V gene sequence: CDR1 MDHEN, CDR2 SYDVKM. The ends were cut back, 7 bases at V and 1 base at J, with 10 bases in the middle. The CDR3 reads CASIQPGNTEAFF. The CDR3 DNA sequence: TGTGCCAGCATCCAGCCGGGGAACACTGAAGCTTTCTTT.

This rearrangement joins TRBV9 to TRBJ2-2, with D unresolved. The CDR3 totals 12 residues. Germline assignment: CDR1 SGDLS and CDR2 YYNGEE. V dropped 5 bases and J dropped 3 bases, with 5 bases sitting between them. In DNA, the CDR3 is TGTGCCAGCAGGCGCGACACCGGGGAGCTGTTTTTT. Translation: CASRRDTGELFF.

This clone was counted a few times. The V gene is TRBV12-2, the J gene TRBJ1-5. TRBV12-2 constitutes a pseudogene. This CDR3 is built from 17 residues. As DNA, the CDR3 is TGTGCAAGTCGCTTAGAAATCTGGGGCGGGGCGGATCAGCCCCAGCATTTT. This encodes CASRLEIWGGADQPQHF.

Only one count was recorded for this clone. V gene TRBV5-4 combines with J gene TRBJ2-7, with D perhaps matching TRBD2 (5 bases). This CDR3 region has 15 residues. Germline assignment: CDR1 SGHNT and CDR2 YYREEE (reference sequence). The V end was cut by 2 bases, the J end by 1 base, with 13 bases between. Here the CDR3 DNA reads TGTGCCAGCAGCTTTAGCACGGGAACGTCCTACGAGCAGTACTTC. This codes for CASSFSTGTSYEQYF.